Here is one T cell receptor (beta chain) with its context. Its antigen is as yet unknown. The sample originates from a study of T cell repertoires in aging, cancer and after chemotherapy. Study outcomes and limitations: In each cancer cohort, median generation probability increased across chemotherapy, suggesting thymic output rebounded. Age-matched healthy donors had significantly more diverse, less clonal blood TCR repertoires than untreated cancer patients.

Multiplex touch-down PCR with TRB-A/B primers amplified rearranged V-D-J TRB sequences. TCRdb reanalysed the multiplex PCR reads using MiXCR and keeps one entry per CDR3 protein. The sample includes around 7,000 distinct CDR3 sequences, over 35% seen only once; the top ten take just under 15%. The template was genomic DNA from peripheral blood, not RNA. The CDR3 totals 13 residues. CDR1 and CDR2 (germline): SEHNR, FQNEAQ (reference sequence). Unmatched junction bases numbered 0, after V lost 3 bases and J lost 3 bases. The receptor was derived from a human donor in good health. This sequence joins TRBV7-9 and TRBJ2-7; TRBD1 matches 9 bases. Sequencing used blood. CDR3 protein: CASSLTGGYEQYF. CDR3 sequence (DNA): TGTGCCAGCAGCTTGACAGGGGGCTACGAGCAGTACTTC.